This record looks at one TCR beta chain sequence and its context. Amplified TCR beta CDR3 regions derived from RNA transcripts. An initial round of RT-PCR targeting the TCR CDR3 relied on the HTBI primer set. TCRdb re-called the multiplex PCR reads through MiXCR, storing one row per CDR3 protein. Here the sample spans more than 150,000 distinct CDR3 sequences, over 15% being singletons. Germline loops: CDR1 SGHTA, CDR2 FQGTGA. Losses at the gene ends were 2 bases for V and 1 base for J; bases not matched to a gene: 11. The CDR3 is 18 residues long. These data belong to a study of T cells in Graves' hyperthyroidism and ophthalmopathy. The study defined stable Graves' hyperthyroidism as no ophthalmopathy progression within 18 months.

The chain employs TRBV7-3 and TRBJ2-3, with 8 bases that match TRBD2. This TCR derives from a woman aged 45-59 years with Graves' hyperthyroidism. The sequencing input was blood. The CDR3 DNA is TGTGCCAGCAGCTTAGCCGTCGGGAGGGCCCGTGGCACAGATACGCAGTATTTT. It codes for CASSLAVGRARGTDTQYF.